What follows are 21 T cell receptor beta chains derived from one specimen sequenced in a study of blood T cell repertoires in COVID-19 (dated by TCRdb to about 2020). The library relied on the immunoSEQ multiplex PCR assay. The table comes from immuneACCESS by way of TCRdb, which keeps in-frame sequences with V and J called. Part of the clones is missing from these tables; in studies checked, under half for an unresolved V gene and the rest for unknown reasons. This sample holds around 170,000 clones; more than 80% were observed only once. The top ten clonotypes cover approximately 3% of the sample. The sequenced material came from peripheral blood. Receptors originate from a man between 60 and 75 years old with acute or convalescent COVID-19.

This chain links TRBV7-9 with TRBJ1-2; 8 bases map to TRBD1. The CDR3 has 14 residues. J lost 8 bases, V lost 2 bases, and 7 bases had no gene match. CDR1 is SEHNR, CDR2 FQNEAQ, per germline (reference sequence). The CDR3 protein is CASSLLQGERGYTF. In DNA form, the CDR3 reads TGTGCCAGCAGCTTATTACAGGGGGAAAGGGGCTACACCTTC.

The rearrangement links TRBV19 to TRBJ2-6, with D maybe TRBD1 (5 bases). There are 19 residues in the CDR3. The germline V gene has CDR1 LNHDA and CDR2 SQIVND (reference sequence). Trimming took 3 bases from V and 1 from J, leaving 19 bases between them. The CDR3 bases are TGTGCCAGTAGTATGGACCCCACAGGATTCTCTTCTGGGGCCAACGTCCTGACTTTC. It specifies CASSMDPTGFSSGANVLTF.

The V gene is TRBV12-3 or TRBV12-4, the J gene TRBJ1-1; D is possibly TRBD1 (5 bases). V gave up 5 bases and J gave up 5 bases, with 9 bases separating them. The CDR3 is made up of 12 amino acids. This CDR3 is CASSQGVTEAFF. CDR3 DNA: TGTGCCAGCAGTCAAGGGGTTACTGAAGCTTTCTTT.

This rearrangement joins TRBV23-1 to TRBJ2-1; the D gene is possibly TRBD1 (6 bases). TRBV23-1 is an ORF, and what it does is uncertain. The CDR3 is made up of 14 amino acids. V was shortened by 8 bases and J by 3 bases, with 14 bases between the two germline ends. This CDR3 reads CASSHRTDYNEQFF. CDR3 sequence (DNA): TGCGCCAGCTCCCATAGGACAGACTACAATGAGCAGTTCTTC.

The chain is built from TRBV30 and TRBJ1-5, with 9 bases lining up with TRBD1. CDR3 size: 14 residues. Germline V gene data show CDR1 as GTSNPN and CDR2 as SVGIG (reference sequence). The J segment lost 4 bases and the V segment lost 1 base, leaving 2 bases of the junction unmatched. DNA for the CDR3: TGTGCCTGGAGTGAAGGGACAGGGAATCAGCCCCAGCATTTT. This encodes CAWSEGTGNQPQHF.

In its sample, this clone was seen a few times. The chain combines TRBV30 with TRBJ1-4; D perhaps matches TRBD1 (5 bases). V gave up 8 bases and J gave up 2 bases, with 15 bases separating them. The V gene's germline CDR1 is GTSNPN and CDR2 SVGIG (reference sequence). The CDR3 is made up of 14 amino acids. CDR3 sequence: CATKAGRTNEKLFF. For the CDR3, the DNA is TGTGCCACAAAGGCGGGACGCACTAATGAAAAACTGTTTTTT.

The genes are TRBV7-9 and TRBJ2-7, with TRBD2 as a possible D gene (7 bases). V dropped 2 bases and J dropped 6 bases, with 11 bases sitting between them. CDR1 and CDR2 (germline): SEHNR, FQNEAQ (reference sequence). This CDR3 region has 13 residues. DNA of the CDR3: TGTGCCAGCAGCTTAAACAGGGAGGGCGAGCAGTACTTC. Encoded protein: CASSLNREGEQYF.

This clone was counted a few times. The CDR3 coding sequence is TGCGCCAGCAGCCCCGGTTCTGTAGTACGGTACTTC. Its translation is CASSPGSVVRYF. V is TRBV5-1 and J is TRBJ2-7, with unresolved D. Deletions cut 4 bases from V and 12 bases from J, with 17 bases between. CDR3 length: 12 residues. The germline CDR1 and CDR2 sequences are SGHRS and YFSETQ.

The chain couples TRBV11-2 to TRBJ1-1; D is undetermined. The CDR3 has 15 residues. In germline, CDR1 is SGHAT, CDR2 FQNNGV. V lost 6 bases and J lost 0, with 14 bases in between. In DNA, the CDR3 is TGTGCCAGCAGACCCCCGGGAGGCCTGAACACTGAAGCTTTCTTT. This gives the protein CASRPPGGLNTEAFF.

This chain uses TRBV6-1 with TRBJ2-1; D is unresolved. Germline CDR1 is MNHNS and CDR2 is SASEGT. Trimming left V 2 bases short and J 0 bases short, with 14 bases between. This CDR3 contains 17 residues. CDR3 sequence reads: CASSESVARGSYNEQFF. CDR3 coding DNA: TGTGCCAGCAGTGAATCGGTCGCCCGCGGCTCCTACAATGAGCAGTTCTTC.

The J gene is TRBJ2-1, the V gene TRBV5-1, with TRBD1 identical over 8 bases. The CDR3 loop spans 16 amino acids. CDR1 is SGHRS and CDR2 is YFSETQ in the germline V gene. V lost 0 bases to trimming and J lost 2 bases; unmatched junction nucleotides: 4. CDR3 DNA: TGCGCCAGCAGCTTGGGGCAGGGGGCTACCTACAATGAGCAGTTCTTC. It is translated as CASSLGQGATYNEQFF.

The V and J genes are TRBV6-1 and TRBJ2-1; D possibly corresponds to TRBD1 (5 bases). V gave up 3 bases and J gave up 8 bases, with 11 bases separating them. Germline CDR1 is MNHNS and CDR2 is SASEGT. CDR3 length: 13 residues. This CDR3 reads CASSEQGLDEQFF. DNA of the CDR3: TGTGCCAGCAGTGAGCAGGGTTTAGATGAGCAGTTCTTC.

V is TRBV19 and J is TRBJ2-6; the D is unclear. From germline, CDR1 is LNHDA and CDR2 SQIVND (reference sequence). Trimming removed 10 bases from V and 3 bases from J, with 10 bases in between. CDR3 length: 13 amino acids. Written as DNA, the CDR3 is TGTGCCATCAACAGTGGTGGGGCCAACGTCCTGACTTTC. Translated: CAINSGGANVLTF.

V is TRBV7-8 and J is TRBJ1-2; 10 nucleotides line up with TRBD1. CDR1 SGHVS and CDR2 FQNEAQ come from the germline V gene. Losses at the gene ends were 5 bases for V and 7 bases for J; bases not matched to a gene: 13. This CDR3 has 16 residues. CDR3 nucleotide sequence: TGTGCCAGCAGCACCGAACCGGGACAGGGGTCCCTTGGCTACACCTTC. It is translated as CASSTEPGQGSLGYTF.

This CDR3 is CASPKRTRDQPQHF. The CDR3 DNA follows: TGTGCCAGCCCGAAAAGAACCCGAGATCAGCCCCAGCATTTT. The genes are TRBV18 and TRBJ1-5; D uncertain. V lost 8 bases to trimming and J lost 5 bases, with 16 bases between them. This CDR3 spans 14 amino acids. Germline values: CDR1 KGHSH, CDR2 LQKENI.

This rearrangement joins TRBV5-1 to TRBJ1-1, with a tentative D call TRBD1 (5 bases). Between the trimmed V and J ends, which lost 2 bases and 1 base, there was a span of 6 bases. The germline gives CDR1 SGHRS, CDR2 YFSETQ. The CDR3 has 13 amino acids. CDR3 residues: CASSFGQNTEAFF. As DNA, the CDR3 is TGCGCCAGCAGCTTCGGACAGAACACTGAAGCTTTCTTT.

The genes are TRBV7-2 and TRBJ1-1; D possibly corresponds to TRBD1 (5 bases). Germline V gene lookup returns CDR1 SGHTA and CDR2 FQGNSA. Trimming took off 5 bases at V and 0 bases at J, with 7 bases between the two ends. This CDR3 has 13 residues. CDR3 coding DNA: TGTGCCAGCAGCGGGGGGATGAACACTGAAGCTTTCTTT. Translated, it gives CASSGGMNTEAFF.

This chain uses TRBV6-1 with TRBJ1-2; possible D gene TRBD1, 6 bases. Deletions cut 2 bases from V and 4 bases from J, with 14 bases between. CDR1 and CDR2 (germline): MNHNS, SASEGT. The length of the CDR3 is 15 residues. The DNA for the CDR3 is TGTGCCAGCAGTGAACCGATTAGGACAGCCTATGGCTACACCTTC. Translated: CASSEPIRTAYGYTF.

This chain uses TRBV19 with TRBJ1-4; 7 bases agree with TRBD1. With 1 base clipped from V and 7 bases from J, the junction kept 6 bases outside the gene matches. Germline V gives CDR1 LNHDA, CDR2 SQIVND (reference sequence). The CDR3 sequence is 15 residues long. In DNA, the CDR3 is TGTGCCAGTAGTATAGCGGACAGGCTACTTGAAAAACTGTTTTTT. It codes for CASSIADRLLEKLFF. Full variable domain (rest looked up from reference TRBV19 and TRBJ1-4): DGGITQSPKYLFRKEGQNVTLSCEQNLNHDAMYWYRQDPGQGLRLIYYSQIVNDFQKGDIAEGYSVSREKKESFPLTVTSAQKNPTAFYLCASSIADRLLEKLFFGSGTQLSVL.

This chain joins TRBV6-4 and TRBJ1-2, with D uncertain. CDR1 is MRHNA, CDR2 SNTAGT, per germline. V was clipped by 6 bases and J by 4 bases, with 15 bases between them. The CDR3 is made up of 14 amino acids. The CDR3 DNA sequence: TGTGCCAGCAGGAGTCCCGCAACTGGCTATGGCTACACCTTC. Residues: CASRSPATGYGYTF.

This clone appeared a single time. The genes are TRBV6-5 and TRBJ1-6, with D tentatively TRBD1 (6 bases). Trimming stripped 2 bases from V and 4 bases from J, with 6 bases between. In germline, CDR1 is MNHEY, CDR2 SVGAGI. CDR3 size: 14 residues. The CDR3 coding sequence is TGTGCCAGCAGTTACAGGGGGTATAATTCACCCCTCCACTTT. Its protein product is CASSYRGYNSPLHF.